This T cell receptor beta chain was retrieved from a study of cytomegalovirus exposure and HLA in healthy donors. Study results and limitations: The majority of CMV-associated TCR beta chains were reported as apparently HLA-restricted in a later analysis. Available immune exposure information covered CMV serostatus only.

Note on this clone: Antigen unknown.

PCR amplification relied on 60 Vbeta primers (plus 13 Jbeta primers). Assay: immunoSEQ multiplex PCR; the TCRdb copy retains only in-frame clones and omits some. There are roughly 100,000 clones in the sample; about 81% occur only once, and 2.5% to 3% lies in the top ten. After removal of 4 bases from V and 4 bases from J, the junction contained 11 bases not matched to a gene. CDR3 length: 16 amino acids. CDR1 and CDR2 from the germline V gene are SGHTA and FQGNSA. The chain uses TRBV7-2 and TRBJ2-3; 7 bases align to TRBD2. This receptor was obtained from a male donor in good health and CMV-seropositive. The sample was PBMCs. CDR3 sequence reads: CASSSAAGVGADTQYF. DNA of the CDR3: TGTGCCAGCAGCTCAGCGGCGGGAGTTGGTGCAGATACGCAGTATTTT.